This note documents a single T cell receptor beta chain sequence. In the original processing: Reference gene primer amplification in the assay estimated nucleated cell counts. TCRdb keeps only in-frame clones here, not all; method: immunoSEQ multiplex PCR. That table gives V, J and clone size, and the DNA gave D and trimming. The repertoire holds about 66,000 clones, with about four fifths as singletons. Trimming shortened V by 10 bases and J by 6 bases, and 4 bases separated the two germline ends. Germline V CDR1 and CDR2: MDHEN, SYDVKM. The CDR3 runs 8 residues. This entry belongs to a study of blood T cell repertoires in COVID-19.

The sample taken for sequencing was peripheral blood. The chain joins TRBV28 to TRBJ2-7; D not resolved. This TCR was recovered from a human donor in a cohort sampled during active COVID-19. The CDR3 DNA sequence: TGTGCCAATAGCGAGCAGTACTTC. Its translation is CANSEQYF.